This T cell receptor beta chain appears in the sequencing data of a study of beta chain features in type 1 diabetes. Broader study findings: Sequencing the cDNA could make cells with high TCR expression show up more than they should. Type 1 diabetes patients had fewer VDJ junction insertions and more deletions. A definitive answer on HLA type influencing TCRB rearrangement was not reached here.

The entirety of the isolated RNA underwent reverse transcription, so expressed TCRB transcripts were sequenced. The repertoire was sequenced with immunoSEQ multiplex PCR; TCRdb's copy has only in-frame clones and lacks some. The profile shows roughly 240,000 clones, less than 15% of them singletons. Naive, central memory, regulatory and stem cell-like memory cells within the CD4+ compartment were sorted using CD45RO/CCR7/CD25/CD127/CD95/CD27. CDR3 length: 10 amino acids. CDR1 and CDR2 from the germline V gene are SQVTM and ANQGSEA. Trimming removed 6 bases from V and 7 bases from J; junction bases left unmatched: 1. This clone was recorded at least ten times. Its antigen remains unknown.

The chain links TRBV29-1 to TRBJ1-2; 8 bases line up with TRBD1. What was sequenced was naive CD4+ T cells from blood. The sequence came from a woman between 35 and 50 years old in good health. CDR3 residues: CSVDRGGYTF. In DNA, the CDR3 is TGCAGCGTAGACAGGGGTGGCTACACCTTC. Full variable domain (rest looked up from reference TRBV29-1 and TRBJ1-2): SAVISQKPSRDICQRGTSLTIQCQVDSQVTMMFWYRQQPGQSLTLIATANQGSEATYESGFVIDKFPISRPNLTFSTLTVSNMSPEDSSIYLCSVDRGGYTFGSGTRLTVV.